Detailed here is one T cell receptor beta chain. The antigen is not known. One base away lies a much larger clone, so this may be a sequencing read error. This sample was taken from a study of Graves' ophthalmopathy and Graves' hyperthyroidism. Notes on the study in general: Ophthalmopathy progression cases were predicted by the model with approximately 71% sensitivity and less than 85% specificity. A roughly 80% specificity and roughly 90% sensitivity were achieved by a 13-signature model that separated ophthalmopathy from stable hyperthyroidism. The blood repertoire also included most expanded thyroid clonotypes above 0.001 frequency.

Germline CDR1 reads SGHTA; CDR2 reads FQGNSA. The CDR3 is made up of 14 amino acids. With V trimmed by 5 bases and J by 7 bases, 11 bases remained unmatched. RNA transcripts were the source from which TCR beta CDR3 regions were amplified. First-round RT-PCR relied on HTBI primers, and a second-round multiplex PCR came next. TCRdb recomputed calls from the multiplex PCR reads with MiXCR, one row per CDR3 protein. Altogether roughly 600,000 distinct CDR3 sequences are present, under 40% being singletons, with the ten largest covering 4% to 5%. The diagnostic workup employed clinical symptoms, serum thyroxine, TRAb, thyroid ultrasound and orbital computed tomography.

This sequence was found in an adult man with Graves' hyperthyroidism. The chain joins TRBV7-2 to TRBJ2-7; TRBD1 matches at 7 bases. The sequenced sample consisted of peripheral blood or thyroid tissue (not recorded which). The CDR3 loop is CASSRDRSSNEQYF. The CDR3 DNA reads as TGTGCCAGCAGCCGGGACAGAAGCAGCAATGAGCAGTACTTC.